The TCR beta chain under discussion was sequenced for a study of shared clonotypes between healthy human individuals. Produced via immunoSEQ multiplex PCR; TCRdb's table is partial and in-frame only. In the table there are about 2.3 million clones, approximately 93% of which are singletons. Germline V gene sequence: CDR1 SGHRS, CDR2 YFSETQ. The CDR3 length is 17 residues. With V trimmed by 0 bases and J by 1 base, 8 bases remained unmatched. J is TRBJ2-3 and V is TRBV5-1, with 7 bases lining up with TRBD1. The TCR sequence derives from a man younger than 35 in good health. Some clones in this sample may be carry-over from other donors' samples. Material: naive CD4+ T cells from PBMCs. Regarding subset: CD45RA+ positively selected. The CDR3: CASSLGTGPRGTDTQYF. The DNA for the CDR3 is TGCGCCAGCAGCTTGGGGACAGGACCGCGGGGCACAGATACGCAGTATTTT.